This record concerns one T cell receptor (beta chain) sequence. Its recognized antigen is unknown. No much larger clone is present one base from it, and per-base qualities are unavailable. Each collaborating institution followed its own protocols to collect whole blood in K2EDTA tubes. For TCRbeta analysis, collaborator samples were shipped as frozen whole blood, as isolated PBMCs, or as DNA extracted from either sample type. The CDR3 runs 13 amino acids, cysteine and phenylalanine included. The only DNA kept is the CDR3, 39 bases in frame from the first base. Looking up the germline V gene (reference sequence) yields CDR1 GTSNPN and CDR2 SVGIG. The germline V and J ends show losses of 3 bases and 8 bases respectively, and no gene match explains 8 bases of the junction. TCRbeta CDR3 regions were amplified from genomic DNA by means of the immunoSEQ Assay, a bias-controlled multiplex PCR. Per the source publication's procedure: The number of nucleated cells in each sample was estimated from the amplification of reference gene primers within the assay. To quantify the absolute abundance of each unique TCRbeta CDR3 rearrangement, sequence reads were collapsed and filtered. For each sample, productive Simpson clonality was calculated by taking the square root of Simpson's diversity index across productive rearrangements. TCRdb carries this immuneACCESS record with in-frame sequences only. Its versions omit some clonotypes, under half of them owing to an unresolved V gene in the studies checked, with the rest unexplained. V, J and clone size are taken as reported in that table, and D and trimming were inferred from the DNA itself. In all, the sample holds roughly 150,000 clones, and 83% of those were seen once. The top ten hold roughly 1.9% of the sample.

This entry comes from a study of blood T cell repertoires in COVID-19 (dated by TCRdb to the early 2020s). Context from the whole study: Collaborator samples came from the United States, Italy and Spain and covered acute and convalescent phases of COVID-19. The material from the prospective study consisted of cDNA or gDNA derived from T cells, B-cell-depleted T cells, or PBMCs. Subjects who had been exposed to COVID-19, were actively infected with it, or had recovered from it provided the deeply sampled blood TCRbeta repertoires that made up the dataset. The repertoires were released in a freely available public database intended as a resource for research on the immune response to SARS-CoV-2. The samples were drawn from the first 160 participants of the ongoing ImmuneRACE study and from 1,254 subjects provided by 6 global collaborators. A de-identified subject ID, COVID-19 status, age in years and sex were almost always included in the sample metadata. Where available, HLA class I and class II types were taken from metadata supplied by the sample provider and were not determined by assay-based typing.

Study-level results and caveats: Clinical and demographic metadata were provided uncurated, with the amount varying by source and participant.

Sequencing input: peripheral blood. The sequence joins TRBV30 to TRBJ1-2, with 8 middle bases fitting TRBD1. The receptor's source is a woman of 80 years or more with acute or convalescent COVID-19. The DNA is TGTGCCTGGAGGACGAGGACAGGGACCGGCTACACCTTC. This sequence encodes CAWRTRTGTGYTF.